This T cell receptor beta chain was sequenced for a study of response to subunit inactivated influenza vaccine. General study results and limits: Authors suggested that a seasonal influenza vaccination recruits few new T cells each time.

J lost 4 bases, V lost 6 bases, and 4 bases had no gene match. The CDR3 sequence is 14 residues long. Germline V gene sequence: CDR1 MNHNS, CDR2 SASEGT. TCRdb fed the RT-PCR reads into MiXCR, producing one record per CDR3 protein. The profile shows about 650,000 distinct CDR3 sequences, more than 15% of them singletons. Worth noting for this clonotype: The target antigen is unknown.

The sample consisted of PBMCs from blood, taken roughly 13 days after vaccination. The genes are TRBV6-1 and TRBJ2-2; 8 positions agree with TRBD1. The origin of this receptor is a man between 45 and 60 years old who received an inactivated influenza vaccine. The CDR3 bases are TGTGCCAGCAGGTCGGGACAGGCCACCGGGGAGCTGTTTTTT. Translation: CASRSGQATGELFF.